The 18 T cell receptor beta chains in this list originate from one sample, sequenced in a study of T cells in Graves' hyperthyroidism and ophthalmopathy. Regions amplified from RNA transcripts were the TCR beta CDR3 regions. The HTBI set primed first-round TCR CDR3 RT-PCR. TCRdb reanalysed the multiplex PCR reads using MiXCR and keeps one entry per CDR3 protein. The sample has about 640,000 distinct CDR3 sequences; less than 25% are singletons. The sequenced sample was blood. Receptors were obtained from a man aged 25-45 years with Graves' ophthalmopathy.

This chain joins TRBV13 and TRBJ2-2, with a tentative D call TRBD2 (6 bases). V was shortened by 5 bases and J by 7 bases, with 17 bases between the two germline ends. The CDR3 consists of 15 residues. CDR1 PRHDT and CDR2 FYEKMQ come from the germline V gene (reference sequence). The chain's CDR3 is CASSVATGSIGELFF. The CDR3 bases are TGTGCCAGCAGCGTAGCTACCGGGAGTATCGGGGAGCTGTTTTTT. The full variable domain, its missing parts supplied by reference TRBV13 and TRBJ2-2, is AAGVIQSPRHLIKEKRETATLKCYPIPRHDTVYWYQQGPGQDPQFLISFYEKMQSDKGSIPDRFSAQQFSDYHSELNMSSLELGDSALYFCASSVATGSIGELFFGEGSRLTVL.

A few counts support this clonotype. CDR3 in amino acids: CASNSRAGLTGELFF. CDR3 sequence (DNA): TGCGCCAGCAATTCAAGGGCTGGTCTGACCGGGGAGCTGTTTTTT. V is TRBV10-2 and J is TRBJ2-2; D is unresolved. The CDR3 is 15 residues long. V dropped 7 bases and J dropped 5 bases, with 17 bases sitting between them. Germline values: CDR1 WSHSY, CDR2 SAAADI.

This clonotype was observed a few times. The chain couples TRBV5-1 to TRBJ1-4, with D possibly matching TRBD1 (5 bases). The CDR3 runs 16 residues. Germline V gene sequence: CDR1 SGHRS, CDR2 YFSETQ. Trimming took off 4 bases at V and 3 bases at J, with 16 bases between the two ends. The CDR3 region has the DNA TGCGCCAGCAGCCCGGGGACCTCTCATCCTAATGAAAAACTGTTTTTT. Translating it yields CASSPGTSHPNEKLFF.

This clonotype was observed a few times. This chain uses TRBV5-1 with TRBJ2-5; D uncertain. Germline CDR1 and CDR2: SGHRS and YFSETQ. V lost 0 bases and J lost 5, with 14 bases in between. The CDR3 length is 15 residues. The CDR3 here is CASSLGWGAAETQYF. In DNA, the CDR3 is TGCGCCAGCAGCTTGGGTTGGGGTGCGGCGGAGACCCAGTACTTC.

Many counts were recorded for this clonotype. This rearrangement joins TRBV3-1 to TRBJ2-1; 11 nucleotides agree with TRBD2. Germline V gives CDR1 LGHDT, CDR2 YNNKEL (reference sequence). V lost 5 bases to trimming and J lost 0 bases; unmatched junction nucleotides: 3. The CDR3 length is 16 residues. This chain's CDR3 is CASSGGLAVSYNEQFF. In DNA, the CDR3 is TGTGCCAGCAGCGGGGGACTAGCGGTCTCCTACAATGAGCAGTTCTTC.

This clonotype was found many times. V and J are TRBV28 and TRBJ1-5; no clear D. Germline-derived CDR1 and CDR2 are MDHEN and SYDVKM. The V and J ends lost 2 bases and 6 bases respectively, with 11 bases between them. CDR3 size: 14 residues. CDR3 bases: TGTGCCAGCAGTTTAGAGGGAGCGGCTCAGCCCCAGCATTTT. This encodes CASSLEGAAQPQHF.

V and J are TRBV27 and TRBJ1-3; possibly TRBD1 for D (6 bases). The V gene's germline CDR1 is MNHEY and CDR2 SMNVEV (reference sequence). The CDR3 sequence is 13 residues long. Trimming removed 10 bases from V and 0 bases from J, with 10 bases in between. CDR3 sequence reads: CATKGGSGNTIYF. DNA for the CDR3: TGTGCCACCAAGGGGGGCTCTGGAAACACCATATATTTT.

In its sample, this clonotype was seen many times. This sequence joins TRBV5-5 and TRBJ2-7, with 9 bases matching TRBD1. This CDR3 region has 14 residues. V lost 4 bases and J lost 7; bases outside the gene matches: 9. Germline lookup yields CDR1 SGHKS and CDR2 YYEKEE (reference sequence). Here the CDR3 reads CASSPGTGYGEQYF. For the CDR3, the DNA is TGTGCCAGCAGCCCCGGGACAGGGTACGGGGAGCAGTACTTC.

A few counts support this clonotype. The rearrangement links TRBV7-9 to TRBJ1-4; no reliable D call. V lost 5 bases, J lost 1 base, and 11 bases lay in between. The CDR3 is 15 amino acids. Germline CDR1 reads SEHNR; CDR2 reads FQNEAQ (reference sequence). The CDR3 DNA is TGTGCCAGCAGCCCTACTAGTCAAACTAATGAAAAACTGTTTTTT. Protein: CASSPTSQTNEKLFF.

This clonotype was counted at least ten times. V is TRBV11-2 and J is TRBJ2-3; D uncertain. The ends were cut back, 7 bases at V and 4 bases at J, with 6 bases in the middle. CDR1 is SGHAT, CDR2 FQNNGV, per germline. The CDR3 spans 11 residues. DNA for the CDR3: TGTGCCAGCAAAAGGGCAGATACGCAGTATTTT. As protein: CASKRADTQYF.

This clonotype was observed a few times. V gene TRBV29-1 combines with J gene TRBJ2-7; perhaps TRBD1 as D (6 bases). Germline assignment: CDR1 SQVTM and CDR2 ANQGSEA. CDR3 size: 13 residues. The V end lost 0 bases, the J end lost 3 bases, and 9 bases lay between the germline ends. The CDR3 protein is CSVEDSDSYEQYF. Here the CDR3 DNA reads TGCAGCGTTGAAGATTCGGACAGCTACGAGCAGTACTTC.

This clonotype was observed a few times. The rearrangement joins TRBV7-3 to TRBJ1-1, with a possible D match to TRBD1 (5 bases). The V gene's germline CDR1 is SGHTA and CDR2 FQGTGA. V gave up 5 bases and J gave up 5 bases, with 18 bases separating them. CDR3 length: 15 amino acids. CDR3 region: CASSKNGGVRTEAFF. The CDR3 DNA is TGTGCCAGCAGCAAAAATGGAGGGGTCCGGACTGAAGCTTTCTTT.

This clonotype showed up many times. The J gene is TRBJ2-3, the V gene TRBV20-1, with D unclear. Germline-derived CDR1 and CDR2 are DFQATT and SNEGSKA (reference sequence). The CDR3 has 14 residues. Trimming pared 3 bases from V and 4 bases from J, leaving 14 bases between. The CDR3 loop is CSASNPRSADTQYF. CDR3 nucleotide sequence: TGCAGTGCTAGCAACCCTAGGTCGGCAGATACGCAGTATTTT.

There are a few counts of this clonotype. This chain links TRBV10-1 with TRBJ2-1, with D perhaps matching TRBD1 or TRBD2 (5 bases each). The V gene's germline CDR1 is WNHNN and CDR2 SYGVQD (reference sequence). Trimming stripped 8 bases from V and 2 bases from J, with 16 bases between. The CDR3 runs to 15 residues. CDR3 sequence reads: CASPYDQGPYNEQFF. The CDR3 DNA follows: TGCGCCAGCCCTTATGATCAGGGACCCTACAATGAGCAGTTCTTC.

This chain connects TRBV20-1 to TRBJ2-2, with D possibly TRBD2 on 5 matching bases. The germline V gene has CDR1 DFQATT and CDR2 SNEGSKA (reference sequence). The CDR3 has 23 residues. The V end was cut by 3 bases, the J end by 4 bases, with 39 bases between. CDR3: CSASPSGTTYEQYFRPGTGELFF. In nucleotides, the CDR3 is TGCAGTGCTAGTCCCAGCGGAACCACCTACGAGCAGTACTTCAGGCCGGGCACCGGGGAGCTGTTTTTT.

This clonotype came up many times. V gene TRBV28 combines with J gene TRBJ2-5; the D gene is possibly TRBD1 (6 bases). CDR1 is MDHEN, CDR2 SYDVKM, per germline. V was clipped by 5 bases and J by 5 bases, with 18 bases between them. This CDR3 has 15 amino acids. Here the CDR3 reads CASSLRDNEGETQYF. CDR3 DNA sequence: TGTGCCAGCAGTCTCCGGGACAACGAAGGGGAGACCCAGTACTTC.

The chain is built from TRBV27 and TRBJ2-1; 13 bases match TRBD2. The CDR3 length is 17 residues. The V segment lost 6 bases and the J segment 0 bases; nucleotides outside the gene matches: 5. Germline V lookup: CDR1 MNHEY, CDR2 SMNVEV (reference sequence). The CDR3 DNA is TGTGCCAGCAGAACCGGGACTAGCGGGAACTCCTACAATGAGCAGTTCTTC. Translation gives CASRTGTSGNSYNEQFF.

The V and J genes are TRBV20-1 and TRBJ1-5, with a weak D call TRBD1 (5 bases). There are 13 residues in the CDR3. From germline, CDR1 is DFQATT and CDR2 SNEGSKA (reference sequence). V was trimmed by 1 base and J by 3 bases, leaving 7 bases between them. As DNA, the CDR3 is TGCAGTGCTAGAGGACAGAACAATCAGCCCCAGCATTTT. This gives the protein CSARGQNNQPQHF.